These 22 T cell receptor beta chains were all obtained from the same sample, sequenced in a study of T cells in localized non-small cell lung cancer. Profiling relied on immunoSEQ multiplex PCR, and the TCRdb table lists in-frame clones only, not all of them. The profile shows some 8,200 clones, around three fifths of them singletons. Here the sequenced sample was lymph node tissue, taken before any cancer treatment. The receptor source for this set is a male donor at least 60 years old with stage I squamous cell lung carcinoma.

This clone occurred a few times. The rearrangement links TRBV19 to TRBJ2-7; D might be TRBD1 or TRBD2, each matching 5 bases. CDR1 and CDR2 from the germline V gene are LNHDA and SQIVND (reference sequence). This CDR3 contains 15 residues. V was clipped by 5 bases and J by 5 bases, with 19 bases between them. The DNA for the CDR3 is TGTGCCAGTAGTTCGTCCGGGGCCTTTTCTCACGAGCAGTACTTC. This sequence encodes CASSSSGAFSHEQYF.

The rearrangement uses TRBV9 and TRBJ1-4; 9 nucleotides align to TRBD1. Germline CDR1 and CDR2: SGDLS and YYNGEE. The trim removed 5 bases at V and 7 bases at J, leaving 6 bases unmatched. The CDR3 is made up of 14 amino acids. CDR3 bases: TGTGCCAGCAGAATACAGGGGGCTGGTGAAAAACTGTTTTTT. Residues: CASRIQGAGEKLFF.

This clone was seen a handful of times. The rearrangement joins TRBV10-3 to TRBJ2-1; the match to TRBD2 covers 14 bases. The germline gives CDR1 ENHRY, CDR2 SYGVKD. The CDR3 contains 12 residues. V was clipped by 10 bases and J by 12 bases; unmatched bases: 5. CDR3 nucleotides: TGTGCCACCGGACTAGCGGGAGGTCGGCAGTTCTTC. This codes for CATGLAGGRQFF.

J is TRBJ2-2 and V is TRBV25-1, with a possible D match to TRBD1 (5 bases). The CDR3 is 14 amino acids. V was cut by 6 bases and J by 5 bases, with 13 bases left in between. Germline CDR1 reads MGHDK; CDR2 reads SYGVNS. Here the CDR3 reads CASRQTARTGELFF. In nucleotides, the CDR3 is TGTGCCAGCAGACAGACAGCCAGGACCGGGGAGCTGTTTTTT.

This clone was seen a few times. The rearrangement uses TRBV6-8 and TRBJ1-1, with D tentatively TRBD1 (6 bases). This CDR3 spans 13 amino acids. Germline V gene sequence: CDR1 MNHGY, CDR2 SAAAGT. Trimming removed 2 bases from V and 4 bases from J, with 8 bases in between. CDR3: CASSYRGSTEAFF. DNA of the CDR3: TGTGCCAGCAGTTACAGGGGGAGCACTGAAGCTTTCTTT.

This clone was seen a handful of times. The chain employs TRBV15 and TRBJ1-1; the D gene is possibly TRBD1 (6 bases). Germline-derived CDR1 and CDR2 are LNHNV and YYDKDF (reference sequence). The CDR3 contains 14 residues. The V end lost 0 bases, the J end lost 7 bases, and 12 bases lay between the germline ends. CDR3 coding DNA: TGTGCCACCAGCAGAGAGGGCAAACAGGGTGAAGCTTTCTTT. It yields the protein CATSREGKQGEAFF.

V and J are TRBV6-8 and TRBJ1-1, with TRBD1 identical over 9 bases. The trim removed 5 bases at V and 3 bases at J, leaving 13 bases unmatched. Germline V CDR1 and CDR2: MNHGY, SAAAGT. The CDR3 sequence is 17 residues long. The CDR3, as DNA: TGTGCCAGCAGTACCAGGACAGGGGAGCCGTATTACACTGAAGCTTTCTTT. It codes for CASSTRTGEPYYTEAFF.

The rearrangement joins TRBV18 to TRBJ2-2; D uncertain. Between the trimmed V and J ends, which lost 4 bases and 1 base, there was a span of 10 bases. This CDR3 region has 15 residues. Germline V gives CDR1 KGHSH, CDR2 LQKENI. The CDR3 is CASSRDLMNTGELFF. CDR3 nucleotides: TGTGCCAGCTCACGTGATCTGATGAACACCGGGGAGCTGTTTTTT. Full variable domain (rest looked up from reference TRBV18 and TRBJ2-2): NAGVMQNPRHLVRRRGQEARLRCSPMKGHSHVYWYRQLPEEGLKFMVYLQKENIIDESGMPKERFSAEFPKEGPSILRIQQVVRGDSAAYFCASSRDLMNTGELFFGEGSRLTVL.

This clone appeared a few times. V gene TRBV28 combines with J gene TRBJ1-4; D call uncertain. Germline V CDR1 and CDR2: MDHEN, SYDVKM. The CDR3 has 15 amino acids. Trimming removed 7 bases from V and 5 bases from J, with 17 bases in between. This CDR3 is CASTLTRRGNEKLFF. The DNA of the CDR3 is TGTGCCAGCACCCTGACGCGCCGTGGGAATGAAAAACTGTTTTTT. Combining the CDR3 with reference TRBV28 and TRBJ1-4 gives the whole variable domain DVKVTQSSRYLVKRTGEKVFLECVQDMDHENMFWYRQDPGLGLRLIYFSYDVKMKEKGDIPEGYSVSREKKERFSLILESASTNQTSMYLCASTLTRRGNEKLFFGSGTQLSVL.

The chain carries TRBV30 and TRBJ1-1, with D maybe TRBD1 (5 bases). Germline V gene sequence: CDR1 GTSNPN, CDR2 SVGIG (reference sequence). V dropped 5 bases and J dropped 5 bases, with 9 bases sitting between them. There are 11 residues in the CDR3. DNA of the CDR3: TGTGCCTGGGCCAGGGTTACTGAAGCTTTCTTT. This gives the protein CAWARVTEAFF.

This clone is medium-sized in the sample. The chain has TRBV11-3 and TRBJ1-2; 9 bases line up with TRBD1. Germline CDR1 and CDR2: SGHNT and YENEEA. There are 14 residues in the CDR3. J gave up 8 bases and V 5 bases, and 9 bases lay outside the gene matches. CDR3 protein: CASSQGQGTGGYTF. The CDR3 DNA sequence: TGTGCCAGCAGCCAAGGACAGGGGACGGGAGGCTACACCTTC. The variable domain in full, completed from reference TRBV11-3 and TRBJ1-2, reads EAGVVQSPRYKIIEKKQPVAFWCNPISGHNTLYWYLQNLGQGPELLIRYENEEAVDDSQLPKDRFSAERLKGVDSTLKIQPAELGDSAVYLCASSQGQGTGGYTFGSGTRLTVV.

This clone has a handful of counts. The CDR3 nucleotides are TGCGCCAGCAGCTTGGAGGGGGCCTTGGGCAATCAGCCCCAGCATTTT. Translating gives CASSLEGALGNQPQHF. The chain recombines TRBV5-1 with TRBJ1-5, with 7 positions matching TRBD1. The CDR3 contains 16 residues. With V trimmed by 0 bases and J by 2 bases, 5 bases remained unmatched. Germline CDR1 reads SGHRS; CDR2 reads YFSETQ.

CDR3 coding DNA: TGTGCCTGGATCGGGACAGGGTTCTACGAGCAGTACTTC. Residues: CAWIGTGFYEQYF. The chain couples TRBV30 to TRBJ2-7; 9 positions agree with TRBD1. The CDR3 covers 13 residues. V was pared by 4 bases and J by 3 bases, with 4 bases of the junction left unmatched. The germline V gene encodes CDR1 GTSNPN and CDR2 SVGIG (reference sequence).

J is TRBJ1-5 and V is TRBV7-5. TRBV7-5 represents a pseudogene. The CDR3 covers 14 residues. The CDR3: CASSRGGFNQPQHF. The CDR3 DNA follows: TGTGCCAGCAGCCGCGGGGGGTTCAATCAGCCCCAGCATTTT.

The rearrangement joins TRBV2 to TRBJ1-1; D is ambiguous. This CDR3 spans 14 amino acids. Between the trimmed V and J ends, which lost 6 bases and 5 bases, there was a span of 16 bases. The germline CDR1 and CDR2 sequences are SNHLY and FYNNEI. The CDR3 DNA follows: TGTGCCAGCAGCTGGGAACAGAGTACGACTGAAGCTTTCTTT. Residues: CASSWEQSTTEAFF.

This clone was seen a handful of times. The V gene is TRBV15, the J gene TRBJ2-3, with 12 bases aligning to TRBD2. The CDR3 is 17 residues long. J lost 2 bases, V lost 2 bases, and 5 bases had no gene match. Germline assignment: CDR1 LNHNV and CDR2 YYDKDF (reference sequence). The CDR3 nucleotides are TGTGCCACCAGCAGATCAGGACTAGCGGGAAACACAGATACGCAGTATTTT. Translated, it gives CATSRSGLAGNTDTQYF. The full variable domain, completed using reference TRBV15 and TRBJ2-3, is DAMVIQNPRYQVTQFGKPVTLSCSQTLNHNVMYWYQQKSSQAPKLLFHYYDKDFNNEADTPDNFQSRRPNTSFCFLDIRSPGLGDTAMYLCATSRSGLAGNTDTQYFGPGTRLTVL.

CDR3 bases: TGTGCCAGCAGCTTAGCTGCGGAATCCTACGAGCAGTACTTC. Encoded protein: CASSLAAESYEQYF. This rearrangement joins TRBV16 to TRBJ2-7; D is ambiguous. Germline V CDR1 and CDR2: KGHSY, FQNENV. Between the trimmed V and J ends, which lost 5 bases and 1 base, there was a span of 12 bases. This CDR3 comprises 14 residues.

The chain is built from TRBV19 and TRBJ1-5; D is possibly TRBD1 (6 bases). Trimming shortened V by 3 bases and J by 2 bases, and 11 bases separated the two germline ends. CDR1 and CDR2 (germline): LNHDA, SQIVND (reference sequence). The length of the CDR3 is 15 residues. The CDR3 loop is CASSMGAPGNQPQHF. For the CDR3, the DNA is TGTGCCAGTAGTATGGGGGCGCCGGGCAATCAGCCCCAGCATTTT.

This chain joins TRBV10-2 and TRBJ2-1; the D is unclear. Germline assignment: CDR1 WSHSY and CDR2 SAAADI. V was pared by 4 bases and J by 6 bases, with 7 bases between. The CDR3 sequence is 12 residues long. CDR3: CASSGPTNEQFF. The CDR3, as DNA: TGCGCCAGCAGTGGCCCTACCAATGAGCAGTTCTTC.

Note on this clone: The germline gene is not matched at one end of the junction; a read error may be the cause. The chain combines TRBV5-1 with TRBJ1-2; TRBD1 matches 7 bases. Germline lookup yields CDR1 SGHRS and CDR2 YFSETQ. The CDR3 runs to 14 residues. This CDR3 is CASSPRDSHYGYIF. The CDR3, as DNA: TGCGCCAGCAGCCCAAGGGACAGCCACTATGGCTACATCTTC.

The genes are TRBV28 and TRBJ1-1, with 9 bases fitting TRBD1. The length of the CDR3 is 14 residues. Germline CDR1 is MDHEN and CDR2 is SYDVKM. The ends lost 4 bases at V and 8 bases at J; junction bases unmatched: 8. The CDR3 DNA reads TGTGCCAGCAGTTCGTCCGACAGGGGGAAGGAAGCTTTCTTT. Encoded protein: CASSSSDRGKEAFF.

This clone has more than one count but fewer than ten. The chain combines TRBV6-7 with TRBJ1-1, with unresolved D. TRBV6-7 has ORF status, its function being uncertain. This CDR3 is built from 13 residues. Trimming stripped 5 bases from V and 5 bases from J, with 12 bases between. The CDR3 is CASSPSWSTEAFF. Here the CDR3 DNA reads TGTGCCAGCAGTCCGTCATGGAGTACTGAAGCTTTCTTT.